Reported below is one T cell receptor (beta chain). The data stem from a study of shared clonotypes between healthy human individuals. It was CD45RO-negative cells, positively selected for CCR7, that made up naive CD8 cells, with terminally differentiated effector memory CD45RA+ cells excluded. This CDR3 has 18 amino acids. The V and J ends lost 3 bases and 0 bases, in that order; junction bases with no gene match: 8. In germline, CDR1 is LGHNA, CDR2 YSLEER. Repertoires were generated with immunoSEQ multiplex PCR, while TCRdb's copy carries only in-frame clones and drops some. The sample has around 1.9 million clones; about 94% are singletons.

V and J are TRBV4-3 and TRBJ1-1; the match to TRBD1 covers 12 bases. The TCR was taken from a man younger than 30 in good health. Some clones in this sample may be carry-over from other donors' samples. The sequenced sample consisted of naive CD8+ T cells from PBMCs. The CDR3 reads CASSQGQGARRMNTEAFF. CDR3 coding DNA: TGCGCCAGCAGCCAGGGACAGGGGGCCCGTAGAATGAACACTGAAGCTTTCTTT.